This TCR beta chain was obtained from a study of technical replicates of blood from several donors. Assay used: immunoSEQ multiplex PCR; TCRdb lists only in-frame clones, some missing. The data hold almost 70,000 clones, with roughly 92% observed a single time. In germline, CDR1 is MDHEN, CDR2 SYDVKM. The CDR3 contains 18 residues. The ends lost 6 bases at V and 0 bases at J; junction bases unmatched: 12. The chain is built from TRBV28 and TRBJ2-5; 11 bases are shared with TRBD1. The receptor was derived from a human donor in good health. Sequencing was performed on T cells isolated from PBMCs. The DNA for the CDR3 is TGTGCCAGCAGCCCGGACAGGGGGCAAGGAGGGTACCAAGAGACCCAGTACTTC. Translated, it gives CASSPDRGQGGYQETQYF.